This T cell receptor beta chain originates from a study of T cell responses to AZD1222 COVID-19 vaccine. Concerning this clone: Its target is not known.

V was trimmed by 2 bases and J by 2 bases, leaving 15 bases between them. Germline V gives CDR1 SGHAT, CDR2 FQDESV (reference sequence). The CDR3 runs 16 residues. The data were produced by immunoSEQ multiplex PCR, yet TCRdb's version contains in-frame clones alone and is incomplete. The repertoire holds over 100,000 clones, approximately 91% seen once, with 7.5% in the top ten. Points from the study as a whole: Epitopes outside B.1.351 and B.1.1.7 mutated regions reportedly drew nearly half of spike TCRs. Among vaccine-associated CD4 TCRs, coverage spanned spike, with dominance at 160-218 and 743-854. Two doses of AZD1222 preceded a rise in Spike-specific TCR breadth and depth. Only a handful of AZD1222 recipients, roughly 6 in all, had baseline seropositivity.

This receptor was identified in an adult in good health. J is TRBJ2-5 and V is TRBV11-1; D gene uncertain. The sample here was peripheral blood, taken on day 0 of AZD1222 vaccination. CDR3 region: CASSLRRRAKQETQYF. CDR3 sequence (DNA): TGTGCCAGCAGCTTACGCAGACGGGCGAAGCAAGAGACCCAGTACTTC.